These T cell receptor beta chains were read from a single sample in a study of T cell responses to AZD1222 COVID-19 vaccine. Data came from immunoSEQ multiplex PCR; TCRdb stores just in-frame clones and leaves some out. The sample consists of 150,000 or so clones, approximately 90% of them appearing once. The input for sequencing was peripheral blood, taken on day 0 of AZD1222 vaccination. These TCRs come from an adult in good health. The CDR3 runs from the conserved cysteine through the conserved F or W. The D gene is left open where the match is weak. Rows may omit the clone size; those that give it use once, few, many or a size class.

v_call: TRBV11-3; j_call: TRBJ2-7; clone_size: .; d_call: .; cdr3_aa: CASSLGRGSHEQYF; cdr3_nt: TGTGCCAGCAGCTTAGGCAGGGGCTCCCACGAGCAGTACTTC
v_call: TRBV6-5; j_call: TRBJ1-5; clone_size: .; d_call: TRBD1; cdr3_aa: CASSRQGNQPQHF; cdr3_nt: TGTGCCAGCAGTCGACAGGGAAATCAGCCCCAGCATTTT
v_call: TRBV21-1; j_call: TRBJ2-7; clone_size: .; d_call: .; cdr3_aa: CASTRGGFLYEQYF; cdr3_nt: TGTGCCAGCACCCGGGGGGGATTCCTTTACGAGCAGTACTTC
v_call: TRBV6-5; j_call: TRBJ1-4; clone_size: .; d_call: .; cdr3_aa: CASSRTQGPYEKLFF; cdr3_nt: TGTGCCAGCAGCAGGACACAAGGGCCGTATGAAAAACTGTTTTTT
v_call: TRBV5-1; j_call: TRBJ1-4; clone_size: .; d_call: .; cdr3_aa: CASSLVGGRNEKLFF; cdr3_nt: TGCGCCAGCAGCTTGGTCGGGGGTAGGAATGAAAAACTGTTTTTT
v_call: TRBV24-1; j_call: TRBJ2-1; clone_size: .; d_call: TRBD1; cdr3_aa: CATSDPGQGVNEQFF; cdr3_nt: TGTGCCACCAGTGATCCCGGACAGGGAGTCAATGAGCAGTTCTTC
v_call: TRBV3-1/TRBV3-2; j_call: TRBJ1-2; clone_size: .; d_call: .; cdr3_aa: CASSNTGLAYGYTF; cdr3_nt: TGTGCCAGCAGCAATACAGGGTTGGCCTATGGCTACACCTTC
v_call: TRBV24-1; j_call: TRBJ2-7; clone_size: once; d_call: .; cdr3_aa: CATSDLGRSSYEQYF; cdr3_nt: TGTGCCACCAGTGATTTGGGCAGGAGCTCCTACGAGCAGTACTTC
v_call: TRBV20-1; j_call: TRBJ2-7; clone_size: .; d_call: .; cdr3_aa: CSARQGNEQYF; cdr3_nt: TGCAGTGCTAGACAGGGTAACGAGCAGTACTTC
v_call: TRBV14; j_call: TRBJ2-7; clone_size: .; d_call: TRBD1; cdr3_aa: CASSPRQGQTYEQYF; cdr3_nt: TGTGCCAGCAGCCCACGCCAGGGACAGACCTACGAGCAGTACTTC
v_call: TRBV19; j_call: TRBJ2-7; clone_size: .; d_call: .; cdr3_aa: CASSLSIGSLAGEQYF; cdr3_nt: TGTGCCAGTAGTCTCTCAATCGGGAGTCTTGCGGGCGAGCAGTACTTC
v_call: TRBV4-2; j_call: TRBJ1-6; clone_size: .; d_call: .; cdr3_aa: CASSQDRGNSPLHF; cdr3_nt: TGTGCCAGCAGCCAAGATCGGGGGAATTCACCCCTCCACTTT
v_call: TRBV4-1; j_call: TRBJ1-2; clone_size: .; d_call: .; cdr3_aa: CASSQEGNREGYTF; cdr3_nt: TGCGCCAGCAGCCAAGAGGGTAACCGGGAGGGCTACACCTTC
v_call: TRBV2; j_call: TRBJ2-7; clone_size: .; d_call: .; cdr3_aa: CASRDNAYEQYF; cdr3_nt: TGTGCCAGCAGGGACAACGCCTACGAGCAGTACTTC
v_call: TRBV7-9; j_call: TRBJ2-2; clone_size: once; d_call: TRBD1; cdr3_aa: CASRPGGQGYTGELFF; cdr3_nt: TGTGCCAGCAGGCCCGGTGGACAGGGTTACACCGGGGAGCTGTTTTTT
v_call: TRBV5-4; j_call: TRBJ2-7; clone_size: .; d_call: .; cdr3_aa: CASSPGGYGYEQYF; cdr3_nt: TGTGCCAGCAGCCCCGGGGGATATGGATACGAGCAGTACTTC
v_call: TRBV14; j_call: TRBJ1-1; clone_size: .; d_call: .; cdr3_aa: CASSQETGKKTEAFF; cdr3_nt: TGTGCCAGCAGCCAAGAAACAGGGAAGAAGACTGAAGCTTTCTTT
v_call: TRBV7-9; j_call: TRBJ1-3; clone_size: .; d_call: .; cdr3_aa: CASSLVSVSGNTIYF; cdr3_nt: TGTGCCAGCAGTTTAGTTTCGGTCTCTGGAAACACCATATATTTT
v_call: TRBV3-1/TRBV3-2; j_call: TRBJ2-7; clone_size: .; d_call: .; cdr3_aa: CASSQDQGWADYEQYF; cdr3_nt: TGTGCCAGCAGCCAAGATCAGGGGTGGGCTGACTACGAGCAGTACTTC
v_call: TRBV18; j_call: TRBJ2-3; clone_size: .; d_call: TRBD2; cdr3_aa: CASSPNSGGATDTQYF; cdr3_nt: TGTGCCAGCTCACCGAATAGCGGGGGGGCCACAGATACGCAGTATTTT
v_call: TRBV28; j_call: TRBJ2-2; clone_size: .; d_call: TRBD2; cdr3_aa: CASNLAGDTGELFF; cdr3_nt: TGTGCCAGCAATCTAGCGGGGGACACCGGGGAGCTGTTTTTT
v_call: TRBV5-4; j_call: TRBJ2-1; clone_size: .; d_call: .; cdr3_aa: CASSPERGHEQFF; cdr3_nt: TGTGCCAGCAGCCCCGAAAGGGGCCATGAGCAGTTCTTC
v_call: TRBV5-1; j_call: TRBJ2-1; clone_size: .; d_call: .; cdr3_aa: CASSLGGYHEQFF; cdr3_nt: TGCGCCAGCAGCTTGGGAGGATACCATGAGCAGTTCTTC
v_call: TRBV4-3; j_call: TRBJ1-2; clone_size: .; d_call: TRBD1; cdr3_aa: CASSQIIGTDYGYTF; cdr3_nt: TGCGCCAGCAGCCAAATTATCGGGACAGACTATGGCTACACCTTC
v_call: TRBV7-2; j_call: TRBJ1-3; clone_size: .; d_call: .; cdr3_aa: CASSLGQTSSGNTIYF; cdr3_nt: TGTGCCAGCAGCCTGGGGCAGACGAGCTCTGGAAACACCATATATTTT
v_call: TRBV2; j_call: TRBJ1-2; clone_size: .; d_call: .; cdr3_aa: CASSEERDGYTF; cdr3_nt: TGTGCCAGCAGTGAAGAAAGGGACGGCTACACCTTC
v_call: TRBV7-3; j_call: TRBJ2-2; clone_size: .; d_call: TRBD2; cdr3_aa: CASSLTSGATGELFF; cdr3_nt: TGTGCCAGCAGCTTAACTAGCGGGGCCACCGGGGAGCTGTTTTTT
v_call: TRBV6-4; j_call: TRBJ2-3; clone_size: .; d_call: .; cdr3_aa: CASSENPPGHSTDTQYF; cdr3_nt: TGTGCCAGCAGTGAGAACCCGCCAGGGCATAGCACAGATACGCAGTATTTT
v_call: TRBV23-1; j_call: TRBJ2-7; clone_size: .; d_call: .; cdr3_aa: CASSPSGFYEQYF; cdr3_nt: TGCGCCAGCAGTCCATCCGGGTTCTACGAGCAGTACTTC
v_call: TRBV4-3; j_call: TRBJ1-6; clone_size: .; d_call: .; cdr3_aa: CASSQDLLGVYNSPLHF; cdr3_nt: TGCGCCAGCAGCCAAGATCTTCTCGGGGTATATAATTCACCCCTCCACTTT
v_call: TRBV7-2; j_call: TRBJ1-1; clone_size: .; d_call: .; cdr3_aa: CASSLGGRVSAFF; cdr3_nt: TGTGCCAGCAGCTTAGGAGGCAGGGTGAGTGCTTTCTTT
v_call: TRBV5-1; j_call: TRBJ2-1; clone_size: .; d_call: .; cdr3_aa: CASSLEVNEQFF; cdr3_nt: TGCGCCAGCAGCTTGGAGGTAAATGAGCAGTTCTTC
v_call: TRBV4-2; j_call: TRBJ1-3; clone_size: .; d_call: TRBD1; cdr3_aa: CASSRESTGGNTIYF; cdr3_nt: TGTGCCAGCAGCCGCGAATCGACAGGGGGAAACACCATATATTTT
v_call: TRBV4-3; j_call: TRBJ2-2; clone_size: .; d_call: .; cdr3_aa: CASSQDSAGELFF; cdr3_nt: TGCGCCAGCAGCCAAGACAGCGCGGGGGAGCTGTTTTTT
v_call: TRBV28; j_call: TRBJ1-4; clone_size: .; d_call: .; cdr3_aa: CASSSGAKGYEKLFF; cdr3_nt: TGTGCCAGCAGTTCGGGGGCGAAGGGATATGAAAAACTGTTTTTT
v_call: TRBV7-2; j_call: TRBJ1-3; clone_size: few; d_call: .; cdr3_aa: CASSLWASSPGNTIYF; cdr3_nt: TGTGCCAGCAGCTTATGGGCCAGTTCCCCTGGAAACACCATATATTTT
v_call: TRBV20-1; j_call: TRBJ1-1; clone_size: .; d_call: .; cdr3_aa: CSASSGAGNTEAFF; cdr3_nt: TGCAGTGCTAGTTCAGGGGCGGGAAACACTGAAGCTTTCTTT
v_call: TRBV19; j_call: TRBJ1-6; clone_size: .; d_call: TRBD1; cdr3_aa: CASSIDPTGVGSPLHF; cdr3_nt: TGTGCCAGTAGTATAGATCCGACAGGGGTCGGGTCACCCCTCCACTTT
v_call: TRBV9; j_call: TRBJ2-5; clone_size: .; d_call: .; cdr3_aa: CASSVGGPLPQETQYF; cdr3_nt: TGTGCCAGCAGCGTAGGTGGACCTCTCCCCCAAGAGACCCAGTACTTC
v_call: TRBV18; j_call: TRBJ1-2; clone_size: few; d_call: .; cdr3_aa: CASSPKSDSNYGYTF; cdr3_nt: TGTGCCAGCTCACCTAAGTCGGACTCTAACTATGGCTACACCTTC
v_call: TRBV5-4; j_call: TRBJ2-2; clone_size: .; d_call: .; cdr3_aa: CASSWDGGTGELFF; cdr3_nt: TGTGCCAGCAGCTGGGACGGGGGCACCGGGGAGCTGTTTTTT
v_call: TRBV13; j_call: TRBJ1-2; clone_size: .; d_call: TRBD1; cdr3_aa: CASSDRGTNYGYTF; cdr3_nt: TGTGCCAGCAGCGACAGGGGAACTAACTATGGCTACACCTTC